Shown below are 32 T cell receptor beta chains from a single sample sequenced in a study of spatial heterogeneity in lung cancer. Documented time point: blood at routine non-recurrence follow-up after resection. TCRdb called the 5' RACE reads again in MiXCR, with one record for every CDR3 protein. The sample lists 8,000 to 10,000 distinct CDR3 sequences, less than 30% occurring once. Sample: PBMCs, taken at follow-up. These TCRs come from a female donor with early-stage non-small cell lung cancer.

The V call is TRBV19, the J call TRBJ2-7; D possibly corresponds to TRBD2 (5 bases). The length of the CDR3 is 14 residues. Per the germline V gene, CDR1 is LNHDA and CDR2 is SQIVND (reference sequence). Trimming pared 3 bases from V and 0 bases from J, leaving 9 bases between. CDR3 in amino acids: CASSMVSVSYEQYF. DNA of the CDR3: TGTGCCAGTAGTATGGTTAGCGTCTCCTACGAGCAGTACTTC.

CDR3 in DNA: TGTGCCGTCCCGGCGGGTAATAGAGAGAATTCACCCCTCCACTTT. As protein: CAVPAGNRENSPLHF. The V call is TRBV2, the J call TRBJ1-6; D not resolved. This CDR3 comprises 15 residues. The germline V gene has CDR1 SNHLY and CDR2 FYNNEI. V lost 11 bases and J lost 7, with 21 bases in between.

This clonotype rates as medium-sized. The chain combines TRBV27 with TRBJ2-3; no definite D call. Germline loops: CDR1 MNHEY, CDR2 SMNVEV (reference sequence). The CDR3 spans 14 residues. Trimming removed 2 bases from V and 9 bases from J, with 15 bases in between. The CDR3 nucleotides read TGTGCCAGCAGTTTACCCCCTTTTTGGACGACGCAGTATTTT. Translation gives CASSLPPFWTTQYF.

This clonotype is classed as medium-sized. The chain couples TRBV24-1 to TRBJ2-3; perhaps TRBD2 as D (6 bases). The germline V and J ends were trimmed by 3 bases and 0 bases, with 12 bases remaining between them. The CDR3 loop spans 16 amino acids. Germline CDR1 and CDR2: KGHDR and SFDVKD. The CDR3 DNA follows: TGTGCCACCAGTGATCACCCAGGGACTAGCACAGATACGCAGTATTTT. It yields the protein CATSDHPGTSTDTQYF.

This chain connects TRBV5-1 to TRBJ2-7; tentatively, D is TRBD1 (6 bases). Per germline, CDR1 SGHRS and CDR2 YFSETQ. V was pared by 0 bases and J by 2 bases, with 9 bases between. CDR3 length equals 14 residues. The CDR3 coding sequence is TGCGCCAGCAGCTTGGCCAGGACAGCCTACGAGCAGTACTTC. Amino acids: CASSLARTAYEQYF.

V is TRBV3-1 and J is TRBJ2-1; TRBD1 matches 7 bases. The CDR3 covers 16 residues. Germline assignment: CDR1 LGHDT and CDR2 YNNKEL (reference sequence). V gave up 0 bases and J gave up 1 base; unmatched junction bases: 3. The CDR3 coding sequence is TGTGCCAGCAGCCAAGACCCGACAGGGTCCTACAATGAGCAGTTCTTC. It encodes CASSQDPTGSYNEQFF.

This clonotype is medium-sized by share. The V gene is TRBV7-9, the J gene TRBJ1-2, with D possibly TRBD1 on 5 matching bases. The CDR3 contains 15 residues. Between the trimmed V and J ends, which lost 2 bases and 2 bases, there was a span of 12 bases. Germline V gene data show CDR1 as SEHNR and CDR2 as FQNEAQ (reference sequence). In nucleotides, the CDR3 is TGTGCCAGCAGCTTAAGTCTGGGGGGGAACTATGGCTACACCTTC. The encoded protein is CASSLSLGGNYGYTF.

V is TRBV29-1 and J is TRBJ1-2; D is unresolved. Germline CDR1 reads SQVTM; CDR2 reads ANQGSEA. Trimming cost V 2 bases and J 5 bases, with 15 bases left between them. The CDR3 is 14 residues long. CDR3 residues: CSVESALIPYGYTF. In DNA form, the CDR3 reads TGCAGCGTTGAATCGGCCCTCATCCCGTATGGCTACACCTTC.

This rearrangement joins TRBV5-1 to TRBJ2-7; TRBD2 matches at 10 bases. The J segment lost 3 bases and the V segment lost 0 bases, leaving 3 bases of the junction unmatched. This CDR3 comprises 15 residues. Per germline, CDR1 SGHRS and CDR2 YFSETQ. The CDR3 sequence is CASSLEAGGFYEQYF. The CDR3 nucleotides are TGCGCCAGCAGCTTGGAAGCGGGGGGGTTCTACGAGCAGTACTTC.

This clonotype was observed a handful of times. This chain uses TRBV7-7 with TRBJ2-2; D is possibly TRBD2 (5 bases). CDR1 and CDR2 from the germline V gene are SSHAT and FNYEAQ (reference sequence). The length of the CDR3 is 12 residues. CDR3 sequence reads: CASAPNTGELFF. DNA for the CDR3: TGTGCTAGCGCGCCGAACACCGGGGAGCTGTTTTTT.

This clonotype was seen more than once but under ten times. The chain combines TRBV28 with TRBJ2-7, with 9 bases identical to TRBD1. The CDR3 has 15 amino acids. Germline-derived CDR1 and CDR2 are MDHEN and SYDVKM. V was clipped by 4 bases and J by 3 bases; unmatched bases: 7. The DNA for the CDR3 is TGTGCCAGCAGTTCGGGACAGGGTCGGAACTACGAGCAGTACTTC. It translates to CASSSGQGRNYEQYF. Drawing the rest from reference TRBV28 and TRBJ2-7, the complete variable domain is DVKVTQSSRYLVKRTGEKVFLECVQDMDHENMFWYRQDPGLGLRLIYFSYDVKMKEKGDIPEGYSVSREKKERFSLILESASTNQTSMYLCASSSGQGRNYEQYFGPGTRLTVT.

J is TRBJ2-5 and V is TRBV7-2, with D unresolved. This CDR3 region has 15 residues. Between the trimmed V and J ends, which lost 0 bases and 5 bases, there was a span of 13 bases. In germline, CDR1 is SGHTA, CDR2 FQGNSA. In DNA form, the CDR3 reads TGTGCCAGCAGCTTAGCGCCTAGTATGTCGGAGACCCAGTACTTC. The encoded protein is CASSLAPSMSETQYF.

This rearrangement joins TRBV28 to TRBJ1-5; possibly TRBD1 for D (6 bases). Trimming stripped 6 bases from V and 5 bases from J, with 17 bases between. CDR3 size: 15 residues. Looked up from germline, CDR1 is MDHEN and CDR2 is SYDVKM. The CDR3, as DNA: TGTGCCAGCAGCTTTATAGGGGGATCTCATCAGCCCCAGCATTTT. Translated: CASSFIGGSHQPQHF. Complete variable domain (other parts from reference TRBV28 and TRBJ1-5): DVKVTQSSRYLVKRTGEKVFLECVQDMDHENMFWYRQDPGLGLRLIYFSYDVKMKEKGDIPEGYSVSREKKERFSLILESASTNQTSMYLCASSFIGGSHQPQHFGDGTRLSIL.

CDR3 loop: CASSLGPQRGYNEQFF. The CDR3 coding sequence is TGTGCCAGCAGCTTAGGCCCTCAGCGGGGCTACAATGAGCAGTTCTTC. The rearrangement joins TRBV7-9 to TRBJ2-1, with 7 bases fitting TRBD2. V lost 1 base, J lost 3 bases, and 6 bases stayed unmatched. Germline V CDR1 and CDR2: SEHNR, FQNEAQ (reference sequence). This CDR3 has 16 amino acids.

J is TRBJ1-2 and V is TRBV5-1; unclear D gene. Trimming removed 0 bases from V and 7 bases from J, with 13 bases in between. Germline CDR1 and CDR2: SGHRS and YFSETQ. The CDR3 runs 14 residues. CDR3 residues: CASSLGEAGRGYTF. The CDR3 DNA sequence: TGCGCCAGCAGCTTGGGAGAGGCGGGTCGTGGCTACACCTTC.

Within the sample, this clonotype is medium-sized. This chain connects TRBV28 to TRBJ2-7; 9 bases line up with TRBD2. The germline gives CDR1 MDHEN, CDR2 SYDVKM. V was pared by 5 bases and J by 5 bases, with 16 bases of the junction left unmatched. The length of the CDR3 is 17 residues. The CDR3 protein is CASSIDRAGGLVDEQYF. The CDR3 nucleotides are TGTGCCAGCAGTATCGACCGGGCGGGAGGGCTGGTCGACGAGCAGTACTTC.

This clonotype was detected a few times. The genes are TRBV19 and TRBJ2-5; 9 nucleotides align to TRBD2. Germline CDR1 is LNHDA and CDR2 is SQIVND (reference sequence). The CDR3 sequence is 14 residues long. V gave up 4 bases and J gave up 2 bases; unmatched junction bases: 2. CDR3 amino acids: CASSRTSDQETQYF. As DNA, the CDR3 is TGTGCCAGTAGTAGGACTAGCGATCAAGAGACCCAGTACTTC.

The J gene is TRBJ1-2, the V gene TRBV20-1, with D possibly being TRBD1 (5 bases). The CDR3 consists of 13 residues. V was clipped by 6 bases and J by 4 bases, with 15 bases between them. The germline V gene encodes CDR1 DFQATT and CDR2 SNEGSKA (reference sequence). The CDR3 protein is CSAPKGRVYGYTF. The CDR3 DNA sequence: TGCAGTGCCCCCAAGGGGCGAGTCTATGGCTACACCTTC.

CDR3 sequence reads: CASSSSTGGLRTEAFF. CDR3 bases: TGCGCCAGCAGCTCCTCGACAGGGGGTTTGAGGACTGAAGCTTTCTTT. The rearrangement links TRBV5-1 to TRBJ1-1; 9 bases are a match to TRBD1. V trimming: 3 bases; J trimming: 5 bases; junction bases outside the gene matches: 11. Germline CDR1 reads SGHRS; CDR2 reads YFSETQ. The CDR3 has 16 amino acids.

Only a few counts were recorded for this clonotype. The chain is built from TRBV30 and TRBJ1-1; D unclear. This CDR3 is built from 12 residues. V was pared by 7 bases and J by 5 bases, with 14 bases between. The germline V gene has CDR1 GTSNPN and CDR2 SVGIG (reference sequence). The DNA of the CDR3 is TGTGCCTCTGGACGGATACAAACTGAAGCTTTCTTT. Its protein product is CASGRIQTEAFF.

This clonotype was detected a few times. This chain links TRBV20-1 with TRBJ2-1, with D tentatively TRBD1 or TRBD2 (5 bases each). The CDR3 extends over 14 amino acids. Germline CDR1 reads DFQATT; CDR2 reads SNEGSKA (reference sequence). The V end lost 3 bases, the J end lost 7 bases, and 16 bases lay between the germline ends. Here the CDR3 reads CSARVGPAENEQFF. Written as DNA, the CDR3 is TGCAGTGCTAGGGTGGGGCCAGCGGAGAATGAGCAGTTCTTC.

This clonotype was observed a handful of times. The CDR3 DNA is TGCGCCAGCAGCCCGGGGACAGGGGATGGGTACGAGCAGTACTTC. Its protein product is CASSPGTGDGYEQYF. The chain recombines TRBV5-1 with TRBJ2-7; 10 bases map to TRBD1. Germline V gene lookup returns CDR1 SGHRS and CDR2 YFSETQ. The CDR3 spans 15 residues. The junction had 8 bases not matched to a gene; V was cut back by 4 bases and J by 4 bases. The whole variable domain, filled in from reference TRBV5-1 and TRBJ2-7, reads KAGVTQTPRYLIKTRGQQVTLSCSPISGHRSVSWYQQTPGQGLQFLFEYFSETQRNKGNFPGRFSGRQFSNSRSEMNVSTLELGDSALYLCASSPGTGDGYEQYFGPGTRLTVT.

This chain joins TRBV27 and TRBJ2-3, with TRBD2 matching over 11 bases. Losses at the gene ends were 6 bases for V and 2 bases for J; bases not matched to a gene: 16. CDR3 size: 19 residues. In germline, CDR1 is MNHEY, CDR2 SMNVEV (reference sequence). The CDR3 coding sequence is TGTGCCAGCAGCTGGGAGACGACTAGCGGGAAAATAGTCACAGATACGCAGTATTTT. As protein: CASSWETTSGKIVTDTQYF.

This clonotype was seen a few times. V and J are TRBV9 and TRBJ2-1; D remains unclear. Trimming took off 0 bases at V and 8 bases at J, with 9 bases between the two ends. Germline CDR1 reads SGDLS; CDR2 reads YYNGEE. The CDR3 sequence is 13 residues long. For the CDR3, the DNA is TGTGCCAGCAGCGTAGCTATTGGCGATGAGCAGTTCTTC. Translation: CASSVAIGDEQFF.

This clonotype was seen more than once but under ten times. CDR3 nucleotide sequence: TGTGCCAGCACCCGGGGGGGAGCTAGCGCCCTGCACTATGAGCAGTTCTTC. Residues: CASTRGGASALHYEQFF. V usage is TRBV28 and J usage is TRBJ2-1, with 8 bases that match TRBD2. The germline CDR1 and CDR2 sequences are MDHEN and SYDVKM. V shed 7 bases and J 8 bases; nucleotides not matched to a gene: 19. The CDR3 extends over 17 amino acids.

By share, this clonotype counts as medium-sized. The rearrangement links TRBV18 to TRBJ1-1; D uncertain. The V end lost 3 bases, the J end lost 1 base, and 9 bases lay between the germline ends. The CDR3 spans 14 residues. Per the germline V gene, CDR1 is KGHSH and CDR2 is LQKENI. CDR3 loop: CASSPLTRNTEAFF. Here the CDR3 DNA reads TGTGCCAGCTCACCCTTAACACGGAACACTGAAGCTTTCTTT.

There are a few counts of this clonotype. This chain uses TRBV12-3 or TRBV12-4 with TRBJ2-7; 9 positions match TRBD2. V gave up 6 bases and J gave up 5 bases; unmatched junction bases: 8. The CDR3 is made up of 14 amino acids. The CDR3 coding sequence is TGTGCCAGCAGCCAGCGGGAGGACGGGGACGAGCAGTACTTC. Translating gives CASSQREDGDEQYF.

CDR3 in DNA: TGCGCCAGCAGCTCCCTGGCGGGAGAGGACTTCAGCTCCTACAATGAGCAGTTCTTC. Its protein product is CASSSLAGEDFSSYNEQFF. The rearrangement joins TRBV5-1 to TRBJ2-1; 7 nucleotides agree with TRBD2. With V trimmed by 3 bases and J by 0 bases, 15 bases remained unmatched. The CDR3 has 19 residues. Germline V gene data show CDR1 as SGHRS and CDR2 as YFSETQ.

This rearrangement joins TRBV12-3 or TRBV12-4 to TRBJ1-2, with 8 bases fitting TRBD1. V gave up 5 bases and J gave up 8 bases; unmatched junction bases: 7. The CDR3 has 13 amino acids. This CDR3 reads CASSPDRGWGYTF. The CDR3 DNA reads TGTGCCAGCAGTCCCGACAGGGGCTGGGGCTACACCTTC.

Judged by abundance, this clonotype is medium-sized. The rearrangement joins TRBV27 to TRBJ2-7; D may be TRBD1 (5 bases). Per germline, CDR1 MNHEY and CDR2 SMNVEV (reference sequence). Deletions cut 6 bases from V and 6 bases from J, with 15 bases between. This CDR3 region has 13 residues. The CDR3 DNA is TGTGCCAGCAGCCAAACAGGTTTAAGCGAGCAGTACTTC. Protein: CASSQTGLSEQYF.

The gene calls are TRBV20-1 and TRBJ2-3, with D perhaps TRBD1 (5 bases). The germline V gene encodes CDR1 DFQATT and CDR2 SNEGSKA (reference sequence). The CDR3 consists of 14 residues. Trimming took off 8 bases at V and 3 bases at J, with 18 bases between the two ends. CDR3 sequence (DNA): TGCAGTACCATCGCAGGGTACTGGACAGATACGCAGTATTTT. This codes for CSTIAGYWTDTQYF.

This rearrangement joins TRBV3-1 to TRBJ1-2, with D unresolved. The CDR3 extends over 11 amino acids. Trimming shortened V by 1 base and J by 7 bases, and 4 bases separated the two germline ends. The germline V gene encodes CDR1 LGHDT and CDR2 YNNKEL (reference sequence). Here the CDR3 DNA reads TGTGCCAGCAGCCAAGGGGGTGGCTACACCTTC. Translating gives CASSQGGGYTF.